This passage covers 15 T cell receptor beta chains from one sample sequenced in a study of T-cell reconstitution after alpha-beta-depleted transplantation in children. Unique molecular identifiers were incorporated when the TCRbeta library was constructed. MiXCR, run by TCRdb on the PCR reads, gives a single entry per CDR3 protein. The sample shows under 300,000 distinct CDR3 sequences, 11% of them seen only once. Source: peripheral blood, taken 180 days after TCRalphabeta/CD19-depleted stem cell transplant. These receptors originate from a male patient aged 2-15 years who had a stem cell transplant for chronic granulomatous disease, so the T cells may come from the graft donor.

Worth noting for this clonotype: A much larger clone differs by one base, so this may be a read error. The CDR3 is CASSLAVTGGDTQYF. The CDR3 nucleotides read TGTGCCAGCAGTTTAGCAGTGACAGGGGGAGACACCCAGTACTTC. J is TRBJ2-5 and V is TRBV12-3 or TRBV12-4; TRBD1 agrees at 9 bases. The CDR3 consists of 15 residues. V dropped 0 bases and J dropped 8; count of bases not matched to a gene: 7.

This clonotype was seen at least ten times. CDR3 nucleotide sequence: TGTGCCAGCAGCTTGGGGCGGACTAGCGGGAGTAATGAGCAGTTCTTC. This sequence encodes CASSLGRTSGSNEQFF. V usage is TRBV5-4 and J usage is TRBJ2-1; 13 positions agree with TRBD2. V was clipped by 0 bases and J by 7 bases; unmatched bases: 4. CDR1 is SGHNT, CDR2 YYREEE, per germline (reference sequence). The length of the CDR3 is 16 residues. Together with reference TRBV5-4 and TRBJ2-1, the CDR3 gives the full variable domain: ETGVTQSPTHLIKTRGQQVTLRCSSQSGHNTVSWYQQALGQGPQFIFQYYREEENGRGNFPPRFSGLQFPNYSSELNVNALELDDSALYLCASSLGRTSGSNEQFFGPGTRLTVL.

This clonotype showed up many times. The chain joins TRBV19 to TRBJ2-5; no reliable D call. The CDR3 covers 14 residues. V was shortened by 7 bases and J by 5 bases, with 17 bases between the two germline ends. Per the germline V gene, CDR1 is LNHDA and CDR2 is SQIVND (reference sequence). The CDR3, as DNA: TGTGCCAGTACCACCCAATTGGGGTTCGAGACCCAGTACTTC. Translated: CASTTQLGFETQYF. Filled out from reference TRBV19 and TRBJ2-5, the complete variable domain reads DGGITQSPKYLFRKEGQNVTLSCEQNLNHDAMYWYRQDPGQGLRLIYYSQIVNDFQKGDIAEGYSVSREKKESFPLTVTSAQKNPTAFYLCASTTQLGFETQYFGPGTRLLVL.

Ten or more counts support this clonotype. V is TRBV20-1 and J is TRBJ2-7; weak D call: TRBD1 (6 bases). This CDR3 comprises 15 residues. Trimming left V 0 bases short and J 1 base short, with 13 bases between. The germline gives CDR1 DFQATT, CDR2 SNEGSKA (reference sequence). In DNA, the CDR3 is TGCAGTGCTAGAGATTTTGGGGGCTCATCCTACGAGCAGTACTTC. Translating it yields CSARDFGGSSYEQYF.

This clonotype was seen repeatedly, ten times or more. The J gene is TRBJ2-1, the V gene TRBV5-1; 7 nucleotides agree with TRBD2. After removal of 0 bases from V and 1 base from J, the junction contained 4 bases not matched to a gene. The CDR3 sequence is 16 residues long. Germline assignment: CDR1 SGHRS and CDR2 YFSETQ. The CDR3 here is CASSLAKGGSYNEQFF. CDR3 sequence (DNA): TGCGCCAGCAGCTTGGCCAAGGGAGGGTCCTACAATGAGCAGTTCTTC.

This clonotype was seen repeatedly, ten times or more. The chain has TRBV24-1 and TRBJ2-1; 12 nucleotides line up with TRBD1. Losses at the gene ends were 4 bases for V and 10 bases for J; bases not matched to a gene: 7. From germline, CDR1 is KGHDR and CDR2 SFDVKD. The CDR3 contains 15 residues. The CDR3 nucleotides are TGTGCCACCAGTGACACCCGGGACAGGGGGCTGGAGCAGTTCTTC. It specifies CATSDTRDRGLEQFF.

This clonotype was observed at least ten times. CDR3 sequence (DNA): TGTGCCAGCAGCTTCCAGGGGTTTAGAGATACTGAAGCTTTCTTT. This translates into CASSFQGFRDTEAFF. This rearrangement joins TRBV7-3 to TRBJ1-1; D might be TRBD1 (6 bases). Germline V lookup: CDR1 SGHTA, CDR2 FQGTGA. With 3 bases removed from V and 5 bases from J, the gap between germline ends came to 16 bases. There are 15 residues in the CDR3.

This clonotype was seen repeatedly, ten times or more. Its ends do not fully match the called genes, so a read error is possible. CDR3 in amino acids: CATSDWGTSGTKGLNEQFF. CDR3 bases: TGTGCCACCAGCGATTGGGGGACTAGCGGGACTAAGGGCCTCAATGAGCAGTTCTTC. The J gene is TRBJ2-1, the V gene TRBV24-1, with 13 bases lining up with TRBD2. This CDR3 region has 19 residues. Germline V lookup: CDR1 KGHDR, CDR2 SFDVKD.

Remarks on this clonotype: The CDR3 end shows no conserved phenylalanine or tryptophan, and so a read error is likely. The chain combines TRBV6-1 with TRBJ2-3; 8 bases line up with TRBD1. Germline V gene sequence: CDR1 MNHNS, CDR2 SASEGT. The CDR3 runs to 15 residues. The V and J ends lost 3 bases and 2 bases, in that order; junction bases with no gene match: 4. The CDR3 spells CASSEEDRATDTQYS. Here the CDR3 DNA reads TGTGCCAGCAGTGAGGAGGACAGGGCCACAGATACGCAGTATTCT.

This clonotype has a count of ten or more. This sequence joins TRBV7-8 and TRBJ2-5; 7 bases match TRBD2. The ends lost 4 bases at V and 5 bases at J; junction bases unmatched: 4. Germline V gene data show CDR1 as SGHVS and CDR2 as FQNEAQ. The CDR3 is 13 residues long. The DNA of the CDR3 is TGTGCCAGCAGCTCCGGACTAGAGGAGACCCAGTACTTC. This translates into CASSSGLEETQYF.

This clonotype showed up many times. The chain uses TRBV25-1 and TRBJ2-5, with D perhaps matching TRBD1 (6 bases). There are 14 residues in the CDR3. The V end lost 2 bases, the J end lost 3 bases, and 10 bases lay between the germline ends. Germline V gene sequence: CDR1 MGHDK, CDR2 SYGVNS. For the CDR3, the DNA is TGTGCCAGCAGTGAACCGAACAGGGAAGAGACCCAGTACTTC. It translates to CASSEPNREETQYF.

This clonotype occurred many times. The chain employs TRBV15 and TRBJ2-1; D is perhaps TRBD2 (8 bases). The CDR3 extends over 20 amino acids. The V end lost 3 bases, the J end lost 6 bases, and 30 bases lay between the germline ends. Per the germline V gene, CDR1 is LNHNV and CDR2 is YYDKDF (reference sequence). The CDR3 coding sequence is TGTGCCACCAGCAGGTCTTTAGGGGGCGCCGGGACTAGGGTAGCCAATGAGCAGTTCTTC. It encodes CATSRSLGGAGTRVANEQFF.

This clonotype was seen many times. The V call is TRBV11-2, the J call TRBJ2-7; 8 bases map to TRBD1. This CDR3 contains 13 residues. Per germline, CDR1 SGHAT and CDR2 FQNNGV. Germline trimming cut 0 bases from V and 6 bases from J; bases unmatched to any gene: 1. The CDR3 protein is CASSLDRGREQYF. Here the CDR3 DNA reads TGTGCCAGCAGCTTAGACAGGGGGCGCGAGCAGTACTTC.

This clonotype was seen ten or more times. Here the CDR3 reads CASSSPDRDNEQFF. The DNA for the CDR3 is TGTGCCAGCAGCTCTCCGGACAGGGACAATGAGCAGTTCTTC. This chain uses TRBV9 with TRBJ2-1, with 8 bases identical to TRBD1. Germline V CDR1 and CDR2: SGDLS, YYNGEE. Unmatched junction bases numbered 5, after V lost 4 bases and J lost 5 bases. The CDR3 contains 14 residues.

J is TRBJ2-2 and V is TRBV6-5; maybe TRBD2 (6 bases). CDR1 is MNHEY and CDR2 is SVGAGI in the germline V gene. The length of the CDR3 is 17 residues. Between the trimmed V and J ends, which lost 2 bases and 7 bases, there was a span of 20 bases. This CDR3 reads CASSYTGGVSFSGELFF. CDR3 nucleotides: TGTGCCAGCAGTTACACAGGCGGGGTCTCATTTAGCGGGGAGCTGTTTTTT.